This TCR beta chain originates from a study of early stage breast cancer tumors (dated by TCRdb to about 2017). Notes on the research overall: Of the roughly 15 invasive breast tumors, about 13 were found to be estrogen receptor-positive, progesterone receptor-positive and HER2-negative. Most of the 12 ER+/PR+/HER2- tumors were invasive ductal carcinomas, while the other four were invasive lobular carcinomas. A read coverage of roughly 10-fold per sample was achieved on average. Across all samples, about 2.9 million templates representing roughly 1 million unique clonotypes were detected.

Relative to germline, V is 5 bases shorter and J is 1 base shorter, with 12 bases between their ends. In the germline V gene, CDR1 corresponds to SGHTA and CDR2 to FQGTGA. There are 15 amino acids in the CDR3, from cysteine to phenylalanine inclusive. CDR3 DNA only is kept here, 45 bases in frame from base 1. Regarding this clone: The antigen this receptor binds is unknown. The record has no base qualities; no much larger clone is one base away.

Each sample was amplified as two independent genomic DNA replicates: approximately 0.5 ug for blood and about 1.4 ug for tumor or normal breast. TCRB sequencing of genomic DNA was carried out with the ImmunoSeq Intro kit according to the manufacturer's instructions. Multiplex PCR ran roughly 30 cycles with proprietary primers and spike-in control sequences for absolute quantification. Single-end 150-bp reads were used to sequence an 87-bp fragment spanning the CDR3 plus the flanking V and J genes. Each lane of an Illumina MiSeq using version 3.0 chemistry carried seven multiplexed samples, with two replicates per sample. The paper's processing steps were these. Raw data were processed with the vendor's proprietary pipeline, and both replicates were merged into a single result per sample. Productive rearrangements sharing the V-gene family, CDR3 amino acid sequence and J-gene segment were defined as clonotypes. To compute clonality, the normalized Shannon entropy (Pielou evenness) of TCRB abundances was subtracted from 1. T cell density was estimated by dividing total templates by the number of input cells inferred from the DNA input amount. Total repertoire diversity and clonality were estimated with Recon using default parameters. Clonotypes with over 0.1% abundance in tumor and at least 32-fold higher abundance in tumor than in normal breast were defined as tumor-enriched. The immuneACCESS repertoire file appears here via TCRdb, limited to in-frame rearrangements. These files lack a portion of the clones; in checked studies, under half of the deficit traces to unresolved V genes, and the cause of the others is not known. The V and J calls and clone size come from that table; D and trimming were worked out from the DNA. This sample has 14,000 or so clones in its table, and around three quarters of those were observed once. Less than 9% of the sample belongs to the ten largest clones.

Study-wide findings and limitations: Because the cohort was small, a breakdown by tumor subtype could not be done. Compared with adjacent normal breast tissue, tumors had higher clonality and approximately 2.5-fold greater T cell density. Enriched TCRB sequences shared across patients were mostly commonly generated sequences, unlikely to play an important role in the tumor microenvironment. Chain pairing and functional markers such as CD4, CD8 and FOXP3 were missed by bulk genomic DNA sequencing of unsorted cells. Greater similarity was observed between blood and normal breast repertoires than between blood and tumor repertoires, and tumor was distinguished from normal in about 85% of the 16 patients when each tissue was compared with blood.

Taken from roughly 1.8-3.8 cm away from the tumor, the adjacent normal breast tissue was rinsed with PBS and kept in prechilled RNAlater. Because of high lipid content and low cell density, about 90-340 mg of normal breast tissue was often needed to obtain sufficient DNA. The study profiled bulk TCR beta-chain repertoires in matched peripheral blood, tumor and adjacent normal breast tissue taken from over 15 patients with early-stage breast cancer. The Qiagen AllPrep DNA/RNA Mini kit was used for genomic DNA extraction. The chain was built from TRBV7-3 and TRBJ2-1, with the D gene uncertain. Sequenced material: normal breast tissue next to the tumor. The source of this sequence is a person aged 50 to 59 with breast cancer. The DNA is TGTGCCAGCAGCACCGTTTCGAGTTCCTACAATGAGCAGTTCTTC. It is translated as CASSTVSSSYNEQFF.